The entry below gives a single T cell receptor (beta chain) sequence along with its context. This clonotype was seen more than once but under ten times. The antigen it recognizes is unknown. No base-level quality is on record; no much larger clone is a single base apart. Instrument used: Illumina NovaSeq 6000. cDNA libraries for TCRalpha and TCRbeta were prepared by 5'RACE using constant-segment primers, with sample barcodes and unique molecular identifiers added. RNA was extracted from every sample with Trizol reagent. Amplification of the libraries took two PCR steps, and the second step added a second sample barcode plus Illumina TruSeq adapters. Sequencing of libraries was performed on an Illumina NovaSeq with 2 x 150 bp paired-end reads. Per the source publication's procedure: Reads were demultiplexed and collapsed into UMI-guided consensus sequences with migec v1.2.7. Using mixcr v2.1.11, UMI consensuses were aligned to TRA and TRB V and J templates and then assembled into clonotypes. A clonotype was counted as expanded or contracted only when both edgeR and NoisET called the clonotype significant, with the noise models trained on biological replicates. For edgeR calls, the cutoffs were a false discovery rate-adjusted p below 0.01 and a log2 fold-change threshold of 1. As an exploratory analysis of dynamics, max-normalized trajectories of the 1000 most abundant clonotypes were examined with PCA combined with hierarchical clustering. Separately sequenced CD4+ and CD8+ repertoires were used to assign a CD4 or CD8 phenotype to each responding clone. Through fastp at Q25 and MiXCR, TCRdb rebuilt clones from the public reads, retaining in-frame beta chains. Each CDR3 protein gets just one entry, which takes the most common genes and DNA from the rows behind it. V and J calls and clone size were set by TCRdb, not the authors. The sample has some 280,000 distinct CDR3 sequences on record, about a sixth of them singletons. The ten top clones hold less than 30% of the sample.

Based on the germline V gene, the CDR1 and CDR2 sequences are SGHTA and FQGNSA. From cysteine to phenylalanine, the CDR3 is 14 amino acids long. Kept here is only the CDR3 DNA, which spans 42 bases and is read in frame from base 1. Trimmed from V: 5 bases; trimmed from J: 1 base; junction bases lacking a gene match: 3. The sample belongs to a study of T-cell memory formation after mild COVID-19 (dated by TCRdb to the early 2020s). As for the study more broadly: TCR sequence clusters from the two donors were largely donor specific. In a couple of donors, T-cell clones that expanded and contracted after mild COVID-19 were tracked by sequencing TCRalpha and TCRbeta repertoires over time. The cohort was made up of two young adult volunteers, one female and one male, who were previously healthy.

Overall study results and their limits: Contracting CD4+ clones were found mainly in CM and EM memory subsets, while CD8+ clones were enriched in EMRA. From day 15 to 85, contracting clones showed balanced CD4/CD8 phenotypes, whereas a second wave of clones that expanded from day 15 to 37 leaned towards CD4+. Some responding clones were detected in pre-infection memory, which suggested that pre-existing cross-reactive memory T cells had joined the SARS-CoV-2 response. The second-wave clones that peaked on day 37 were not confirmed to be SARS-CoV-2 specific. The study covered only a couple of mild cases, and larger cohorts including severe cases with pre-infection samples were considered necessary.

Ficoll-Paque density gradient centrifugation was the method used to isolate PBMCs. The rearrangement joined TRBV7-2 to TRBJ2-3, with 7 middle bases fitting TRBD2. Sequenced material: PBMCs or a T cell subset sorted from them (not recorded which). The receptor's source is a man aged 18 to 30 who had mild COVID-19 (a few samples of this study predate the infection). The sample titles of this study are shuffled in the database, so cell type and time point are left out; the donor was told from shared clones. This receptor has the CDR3 CASSRRGGTDTQYF. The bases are TGTGCCAGCAGCCGACGGGGGGGCACAGATACGCAGTATTTT.